This TCR beta chain was profiled in a study of blood T cell repertoires in COVID-19. Background on the study: Samples of COVID-19 (acute and convalescent) were obtained from the United States, Italy and Spain. Sources were T cells, B-cell-depleted T cells, or PBMCs; the material itself was cDNA or gDNA.

Germline CDR1 MNHEY, CDR2 SMNVEV (reference sequence). Germline trimming cut 6 bases from V and 7 bases from J; bases unmatched to any gene: 7. CDR3 length equals 16 residues. Study processing details: Using reference gene primer amplification, nucleated cell counts were estimated. Clones were read by immunoSEQ multiplex PCR, and TCRdb kept only the in-frame ones, dropping some. From that table come the V and J calls and clone size; the DNA was used to work out D and trimming. The sample includes about 240,000 clones, about nine tenths seen only once; the top ten take just over 7%. Sequenced input: peripheral blood. The chain is built from TRBV27 and TRBJ2-3; 16 bases line up with TRBD2. This TCR came from a man aged 55 to 70 who had recovered from COVID-19. CDR3 sequence: CASRLGGLAGGYTQYF. The CDR3 DNA sequence: TGTGCCAGCAGGCTCGGGGGACTAGCGGGGGGGTATACGCAGTATTTT.